These 31 T cell receptor beta chains were sequenced from one sample in a study of post-analysis software for immune sequencing data. Regarding the study as a whole: In patients, about 5 TRBV segments were more frequent than in controls, with TRBV5-6, TRBV5-1 and TRBV20-1 among them.

Prepared libraries of TCR beta cDNA carried unique molecular identifiers. One entry per CDR3 protein results from TCRdb running MiXCR on the PCR reads. The sample carries approximately 770,000 distinct CDR3 sequences, around 45% recorded once. No antigen has been identified for these receptors. Sequences were obtained from blood. The receptors shown here come from a girl aged 10 to 17 with multiple sclerosis.

V and J are TRBV7-2 and TRBJ1-2, with a tentative D call TRBD1 (5 bases). The CDR3 covers 16 residues. Germline lookup yields CDR1 SGHTA and CDR2 FQGNSA. Trimming removed 2 bases at V and 7 bases at J, with 20 bases between. CDR3 residues: CASSLFSAARESGYTF. The CDR3 nucleotides are TGTGCCAGCAGCTTATTTTCGGCAGCCAGGGAGTCTGGCTACACCTTC. The full variable domain, its missing parts supplied by reference TRBV7-2 and TRBJ1-2, is GAGVSQSPSNKVTEKGKDVELRCDPISGHTALYWYRQSLGQGLEFLIYFQGNSAPDKSGLPSDRFSAERTGGSVSTLTIQRTQQEDSAVYLCASSLFSAARESGYTFGSGTRLTVV.

This clonotype was counted only a few times. V gene TRBV28 combines with J gene TRBJ1-4, with a weak D call TRBD1 (6 bases). The CDR3 extends over 14 amino acids. Germline CDR1 and CDR2: MDHEN and SYDVKM. With 4 bases removed from V and 4 bases from J, the gap between germline ends came to 10 bases. The CDR3 sequence is CASSSTGDNEKLFF. CDR3 coding DNA: TGTGCCAGCAGTTCGACAGGAGATAATGAAAAACTGTTTTTT.

V is TRBV29-1 and J is TRBJ2-7; maybe TRBD2 (6 bases). The CDR3 totals 14 residues. Germline V gives CDR1 SQVTM, CDR2 ANQGSEA. V was shortened by 4 bases and J by 0 bases, with 13 bases between the two germline ends. The CDR3 protein is CSVVPTGVSYEQYF. The CDR3 nucleotides read TGCAGCGTTGTCCCCACGGGGGTCTCCTACGAGCAGTACTTC.

V gene TRBV7-6 combines with J gene TRBJ2-4, with a possible D match to TRBD2 (6 bases). The germline V and J ends were trimmed by 3 bases and 13 bases, with 16 bases remaining between them. Germline CDR1 is SGHVS and CDR2 is FNYEAQ. The CDR3 has 13 residues. The CDR3 nucleotides are TGTGCCAGCAGCTTGGACTACCTCGGGGAGCAGTACTTC. Amino acid sequence: CASSLDYLGEQYF.

The chain recombines TRBV29-1 with TRBJ1-1; tentative D call: TRBD1 (5 bases). The V gene's germline CDR1 is SQVTM and CDR2 ANQGSEA. This CDR3 has 14 residues. Trimming pared 3 bases from V and 3 bases from J, leaving 14 bases between. The CDR3 DNA is TGCAGCGTTGACCCCCGGAAAGGGGACACTGAAGCTTTCTTT. It codes for CSVDPRKGDTEAFF. Based on the CDR3 plus reference TRBV29-1 and TRBJ1-1, the full variable domain is SAVISQKPSRDICQRGTSLTIQCQVDSQVTMMFWYRQQPGQSLTLIATANQGSEATYESGFVIDKFPISRPNLTFSTLTVSNMSPEDSSIYLCSVDPRKGDTEAFFGQGTRLTVV.

The V call is TRBV2, the J call TRBJ1-5; maybe TRBD1 (5 bases). The V end lost 6 bases, the J end lost 3 bases, and 9 bases lay between the germline ends. The CDR3 totals 13 residues. Germline CDR1 and CDR2: SNHLY and FYNNEI. The chain's CDR3 is CASRDTYNQPQHF. CDR3 bases: TGTGCCAGCAGGGACACTTACAATCAGCCCCAGCATTTT.

This chain links TRBV6-2 or TRBV6-3 with TRBJ2-7, with D possibly called TRBD1 or TRBD2 (5 bases each). Germline V lookup: CDR1 MNHEY, CDR2 SVGEGT. This CDR3 spans 14 amino acids. The V and J ends lost 6 bases and 2 bases respectively, with 14 bases between them. The CDR3 nucleotides read TGTGCCAGCAGACCCCATGTGGGGGCCTACGAGCAGTACTTC. Translation: CASRPHVGAYEQYF.

The chain joins TRBV6-1 to TRBJ2-5; D not certain. The J call is doubtful: the DNA matches TRBJ2-7 better. The germline CDR1 and CDR2 sequences are MNHNS and SASEGT. The CDR3 spans 12 residues. This CDR3 reads CASSEGIYEQYF. The DNA for the CDR3 is TGTGCCAGCAGTGAAGGAATCTACGAGCAGTACTTC.

V is TRBV7-8 and J is TRBJ1-1, with TRBD1 as a possible D gene (6 bases). The CDR3 contains 17 residues. Germline CDR1 is SGHVS and CDR2 is FQNEAQ. V lost 5 bases to trimming and J lost 8 bases, with 27 bases between them. This CDR3 is CASSPSRGGPWGLEAFF. DNA of the CDR3: TGTGCCAGCAGCCCCAGTAGAGGGGGGCCGTGGGGGTTAGAAGCTTTCTTT.

For the CDR3, the DNA is TGCAGCGTTTTGGGAGTGGGTTACAATGAGCAGTTCTTC. Translation gives CSVLGVGYNEQFF. The chain has TRBV29-1 and TRBJ2-1; possible D gene TRBD2, 5 bases. The CDR3 extends over 13 amino acids. The V end was cut by 5 bases, the J end by 4 bases, with 12 bases between. Per germline, CDR1 SQVTM and CDR2 ANQGSEA.

The chain carries TRBV24-1 and TRBJ2-7; D call uncertain. The tail of the sequence fits TRBJ2-5 better, so the J call may be wrong. Germline CDR1 and CDR2: KGHDR and SFDVKD. This CDR3 region has 10 residues. The DNA of the CDR3 is TGTGCCACCTTGGATGAGACCCAGTACTTC. This encodes CATLDETQYF.

The rearrangement uses TRBV12-3 or TRBV12-4 and TRBJ1-1, with 9 bases that match TRBD1. V lost 5 bases, J lost 4 bases, and 5 bases stayed unmatched. The CDR3 extends over 14 amino acids. CDR3 amino acids: CASSRQGVSTEAFF. In DNA, the CDR3 is TGTGCCAGCAGTAGACAGGGGGTGAGCACTGAAGCTTTCTTT.

This clonotype was counted once. V and J are TRBV2 and TRBJ2-7; no clear D gene. The V and J ends lost 4 bases and 1 base respectively, with 5 bases between them. Germline loops: CDR1 SNHLY, CDR2 FYNNEI. This CDR3 comprises 12 residues. DNA for the CDR3: TGTGCCAGCAGTGGATGGTCCTACGAGCAGTACTTC. Protein: CASSGWSYEQYF.

A remark on this clonotype: The conserved closing phenylalanine or tryptophan is absent in this CDR3, likely reflecting a read error. J is TRBJ2-7 and V is TRBV12-3 or TRBV12-4; D not resolved. The DNA end favors TRBJ2-5, so the J call may be wrong. The CDR3 sequence is 14 residues long. The CDR3 nucleotides read TGTGCCAGCAGCTTAGACTTGTACCAAGAGACCCAGTACTTG. Its translation: CASSLDLYQETQYL.

This clonotype was seen a few times. V gene TRBV7-6 combines with J gene TRBJ1-2; D is unresolved. The CDR3 is 13 residues long. Trimming cost V 2 bases and J 3 bases, with 7 bases left between them. Germline V gene sequence: CDR1 SGHVS, CDR2 FNYEAQ. The CDR3 loop is CASSLNGDYGYTF. Here the CDR3 DNA reads TGTGCCAGCAGCTTAAACGGAGACTATGGCTACACCTTC.

This rearrangement joins TRBV20-1 to TRBJ2-5; D gene ambiguous. Germline V gives CDR1 DFQATT, CDR2 SNEGSKA (reference sequence). The CDR3 extends over 12 amino acids. With 5 bases removed from V and 2 bases from J, the gap between germline ends came to 9 bases. The CDR3 sequence: CSAWGLQETQYF. The DNA for the CDR3 is TGCAGTGCTTGGGGATTGCAAGAGACCCAGTACTTC.

This chain uses TRBV15 with TRBJ2-1; no reliable D call. Germline V CDR1 and CDR2: LNHNV, YYDKDF (reference sequence). Trimming cost V 1 base and J 7 bases, with 5 bases left between them. This CDR3 region has 12 residues. CDR3 region: CATSRGLNEQFF. The CDR3 nucleotides read TGTGCCACCAGCAGAGGCCTTAATGAGCAGTTCTTC. Looking up the rest from reference TRBV15 and TRBJ2-1 gives the full variable domain: DAMVIQNPRYQVTQFGKPVTLSCSQTLNHNVMYWYQQKSSQAPKLLFHYYDKDFNNEADTPDNFQSRRPNTSFCFLDIRSPGLGDTAMYLCATSRGLNEQFFGPGTRLTVL.

The chain couples TRBV20-1 to TRBJ2-3; D is perhaps TRBD1 or TRBD2 (6 bases each). Germline values: CDR1 DFQATT, CDR2 SNEGSKA (reference sequence). This CDR3 contains 13 residues. Trimming removed 6 bases from V and 3 bases from J, with 13 bases in between. CDR3 sequence (DNA): TGCAGTGCGGGGGGCGGACAAACAGATACGCAGTATTTT. This translates into CSAGGGQTDTQYF.

V and J are TRBV7-2 and TRBJ2-3; the D is unclear. Per the germline V gene, CDR1 is SGHTA and CDR2 is FQGNSA. V was trimmed by 5 bases and J by 8 bases, leaving 11 bases between them. This CDR3 comprises 12 residues. The CDR3 DNA reads as TGTGCCAGCAGCCTGCAGGAAAGTACGCAGTATTTT. This gives the protein CASSLQESTQYF.

There are a few counts of this clonotype. V usage is TRBV28 and J usage is TRBJ2-1; TRBD2 is a possible D gene (5 bases). Germline V gene data show CDR1 as MDHEN and CDR2 as SYDVKM. With 6 bases removed from V and 10 bases from J, the gap between germline ends came to 10 bases. The CDR3 is 11 amino acids. As DNA, the CDR3 is TGTGCCAGCAGCCCTGGACTGGAGCAGTTCTTC. It codes for CASSPGLEQFF.

The rearrangement links TRBV6-2 or TRBV6-3 to TRBJ1-5; D uncertain. CDR1 is MNHEY, CDR2 SVGEGT, per germline. The CDR3 runs 15 residues. Trimming pared 2 bases from V and 5 bases from J, leaving 13 bases between. CDR3 DNA: TGTGCCAGCAGTTACGGACTCCCCGCCGATCAGCCCCAGCATTTT. Translating gives CASSYGLPADQPQHF.

This clonotype turned up a few times. This chain connects TRBV14 to TRBJ2-7; D ambiguous. Per the germline V gene, CDR1 is SGHDN and CDR2 is FVKESK. The V and J ends lost 3 bases and 5 bases respectively, with 8 bases between them. The CDR3 has 12 amino acids. For the CDR3, the DNA is TGTGCCAGCAGCCAGGGCCGGGACGAGCAGTACTTC. This translates into CASSQGRDEQYF.

This chain links TRBV11-2 with TRBJ1-2, with TRBD1 matching 8 bases. The J segment lost 4 bases and the V segment lost 5 bases, leaving 9 bases of the junction unmatched. CDR1 and CDR2 from the germline V gene are SGHAT and FQNNGV. The CDR3 sequence is 15 residues long. In DNA, the CDR3 is TGTGCCAGCAGCCCACCCCCAGGGGGCCTCTATGGCTACACCTTC. It specifies CASSPPPGGLYGYTF.

This chain joins TRBV7-9 and TRBJ2-3; D possibly uses TRBD1 or TRBD2 (5 bases each). The CDR3 is 16 residues long. Germline V CDR1 and CDR2: SEHNR, FQNEAQ (reference sequence). V shed 4 bases and J shed 2 bases, with 16 bases lying between them. The CDR3 coding sequence is TGTGCCAGCAGCTCTCCTCGGGACCCTATCACAGATACGCAGTATTTT. It specifies CASSSPRDPITDTQYF.

The J gene is TRBJ2-1, the V gene TRBV7-9; the match to TRBD2 covers 10 bases. The CDR3 is 13 residues long. After removal of 8 bases from V and 6 bases from J, the junction contained 4 bases not matched to a gene. The V gene's germline CDR1 is SEHNR and CDR2 FQNEAQ (reference sequence). CDR3 coding DNA: TGTGCCAGCTTCCTAGCGGGAGTCAATGAGCAGTTCTTC. It is translated as CASFLAGVNEQFF.

The gene calls are TRBV28 and TRBJ1-2; D might be TRBD1 (6 bases). The CDR3 spans 12 residues. V gave up 8 bases and J gave up 4 bases, with 11 bases separating them. Germline loops: CDR1 MDHEN, CDR2 SYDVKM. The CDR3 sequence: CASLGRGYGYTF. CDR3 nucleotide sequence: TGTGCCAGCCTGGGCAGGGGCTATGGCTACACCTTC.

This clonotype was detected a few times. This rearrangement joins TRBV7-6 to TRBJ2-7, with a weak D call TRBD1 (5 bases). The CDR3 has 14 amino acids. The V gene lost 2 bases and the J gene lost 6 bases, with 14 bases spanning the gap. From germline, CDR1 is SGHVS and CDR2 FNYEAQ. The CDR3 sequence: CASSLSSGSSEQYF. For the CDR3, the DNA is TGTGCCAGCAGCTTATCATCAGGGTCGAGCGAGCAGTACTTC.

V and J are TRBV29-1 and TRBJ2-6; 10 bases are a match to TRBD1. V trimming: 5 bases; J trimming: 1 base; junction bases outside the gene matches: 8. Per germline, CDR1 SQVTM and CDR2 ANQGSEA. The CDR3 extends over 17 amino acids. CDR3 in DNA: TGCAGCGTTTACCCCGGGACAGGGGCTTCTGGGGCCAACGTCCTGACTTTC. Translation: CSVYPGTGASGANVLTF.

This clonotype turned up a few times. The J gene is TRBJ2-7, the V gene TRBV20-1; possibly TRBD2 for D (6 bases). Germline V lookup: CDR1 DFQATT, CDR2 SNEGSKA (reference sequence). V shed 2 bases and J shed 2 bases, with 13 bases lying between them. CDR3 length: 14 residues. CDR3 DNA: TGCAGTGCTAGAACGGGAGAGGGAACCTACGAGCAGTACTTC. This encodes CSARTGEGTYEQYF.

As for this clonotype: At one boundary the junction diverges from the germline segment, which might be a read error. V gene TRBV20-1 combines with J gene TRBJ2-5; possible D gene TRBD2, 5 bases. CDR1 is DFQATT, CDR2 SNEGSKA, per germline (reference sequence). This CDR3 is built from 12 residues. In nucleotides, the CDR3 is TGTAGGGCTAGCAGGTCCCAAGAGACCCAGTACTTC. Translating it yields CRASRSQETQYF.

CDR3 amino acids: CASSLGEQGRAYEQYF. The CDR3, as DNA: TGTGCCAGCAGCTTAGGAGAACAGGGCCGAGCCTACGAGCAGTACTTC. The chain combines TRBV7-9 with TRBJ2-7; tentative D call: TRBD1 (6 bases). Trimming took 1 base from V and 2 from J, leaving 15 bases between them. CDR3 length equals 16 residues. Germline CDR1 reads SEHNR; CDR2 reads FQNEAQ (reference sequence).